This TCR beta chain was observed in a study of blood T cell repertoires in COVID-19. Some clones are missing from TCRdb's copy, which holds only in-frame ones; the method was immunoSEQ multiplex PCR. The sample has 150,000 to 200,000 clones; about nine tenths are singletons. Trimming pared 1 base from V and 2 bases from J, leaving 11 bases between. Germline V lookup: CDR1 KGHSH, CDR2 LQKENI. The CDR3 spans 15 residues. This rearrangement joins TRBV18 to TRBJ1-1; the D is unclear. The sample taken for sequencing was peripheral blood. This receptor was identified in a young man with acute or convalescent COVID-19. In nucleotides, the CDR3 is TGTGCCAGCTCACCACAAAGCTACAGAAACACTGAAGCTTTCTTT. Encoded protein: CASSPQSYRNTEAFF.